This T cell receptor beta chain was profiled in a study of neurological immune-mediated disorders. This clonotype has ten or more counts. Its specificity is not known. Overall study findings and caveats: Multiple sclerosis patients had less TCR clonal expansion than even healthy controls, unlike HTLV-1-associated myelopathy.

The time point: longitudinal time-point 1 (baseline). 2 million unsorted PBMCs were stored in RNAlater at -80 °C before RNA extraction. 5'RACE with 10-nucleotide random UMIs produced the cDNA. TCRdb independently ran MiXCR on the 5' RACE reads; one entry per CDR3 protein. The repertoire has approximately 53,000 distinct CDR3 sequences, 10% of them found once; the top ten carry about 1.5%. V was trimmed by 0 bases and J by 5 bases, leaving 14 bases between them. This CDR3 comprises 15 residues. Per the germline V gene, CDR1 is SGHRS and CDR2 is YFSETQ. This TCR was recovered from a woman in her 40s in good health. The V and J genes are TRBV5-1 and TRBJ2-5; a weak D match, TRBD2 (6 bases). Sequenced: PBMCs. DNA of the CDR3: TGCGCCAGCAGCTTGGTTGAGGGGACTCCGGAGACCCAGTACTTC. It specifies CASSLVEGTPETQYF.